The text below deals with one T cell receptor (beta chain). These data belong to a study of blood T cell dynamics during melanoma immunotherapy. Some clones are missing from TCRdb's copy, which holds only in-frame ones; the method was immunoSEQ multiplex PCR. The sample includes some 5,000 clones, around nine tenths seen only once; the top ten take roughly 15%. Time point described: pre-treatment baseline. No patient had earlier systemic cancer treatment, concurrent immunosuppressants, or another active cancer. The source material was blood, sampled from a patient treated with checkpoint blockade. This sequence was found in a human donor with melanoma.

CDR3: CASSLAGGYYNEQFF. In DNA, the CDR3 is TGTGCCAGCAGCTTGGCAGGGGGCTACTACAATGAGCAGTTCTTC. V usage is TRBV5-6 and J usage is TRBJ2-1, with 8 positions matching TRBD1. The CDR3 is 15 residues long. CDR1 SGHDT and CDR2 YYEEEE come from the germline V gene. V shed 0 bases and J 3 bases; nucleotides not matched to a gene: 2.